A single count supports the clone carrying this T cell receptor beta chain. A read error may produce the germline difference seen at one junction end. TCRdb's table, derived via immunoSEQ multiplex PCR, lists solely in-frame clones and lacks some. The table shows about 68,000 clones, with roughly 88% occurring only once. The CDR3 totals 15 residues. CDR1 SSHAT and CDR2 FNYEAQ come from the germline V gene (reference sequence). The sample comes from a study of blood T cell repertoires in COVID-19. Turning to the study itself: The study drew acute and convalescent COVID-19 samples from the United States, Italy and Spain.

The TCR originated in a man aged 25-45 years with acute or convalescent COVID-19. The V gene is TRBV7-7, the J gene TRBJ2-1, with 8 positions matching TRBD2. The sequenced material came from peripheral blood. CDR3 amino acids: CASSSRPGLEGEQFF. CDR3 sequence (DNA): TGTGCTAGCAGCTCACGACCGGGACTAGAAGGTGAGCAGTTCTTC. The whole variable domain, remainder taken from reference TRBV7-7 and TRBJ2-1, is GAGVSQSPRYKVTKRGQDVTLRCDPISSHATLYWYQQALGQGPEFLTYFNYEAQPDKSGLPSDRFSAERPEGSISTLTIQRTEQRDSAMYRCASSSRPGLEGEQFFGPGTRLTVL.